The T cell receptor (beta chain) under discussion was sequenced for a study of blood T cell repertoires in COVID-19. On the study more broadly: T cells, B-cell-depleted T cells, or PBMCs supplied cDNA or gDNA.

Using immunoSEQ multiplex PCR, the repertoire was profiled, and TCRdb retains in-frame clones only, with some absent. The table lists 150,000 to 200,000 clones, approximately 87% of them singletons. The germline V gene encodes CDR1 SGHDT and CDR2 YYEEEE. The CDR3 is 15 residues long. Trimming took off 3 bases at V and 1 base at J, with 13 bases between the two ends. Participant age was roughly 18 to 89 years, and participants resided in roughly 24 US areas. Cohort assignment relied on participant-reported clinical history. Each recovered donor of Cohort 3 presented with two negative PCRs, clearance, or symptom resolution.

The J gene is TRBJ2-5, the V gene TRBV5-6, with D perhaps matching TRBD2 (6 bases). The origin of this receptor is a woman aged 45-65 years who had recovered from COVID-19. Sequencing input: PBMCs or T cells enriched from blood (not recorded which). In nucleotides, the CDR3 is TGTGCCAGCAGCTATATTCTTAGCGGCCAAGAGACCCAGTACTTC. Translated, it gives CASSYILSGQETQYF. Filled out from reference TRBV5-6 and TRBJ2-5, the complete variable domain reads DAGVTQSPTHLIKTRGQQVTLRCSPKSGHDTVSWYQQALGQGPQFIFQYYEEEERQRGNFPDRFSGHQFPNYSSELNVNALLLGDSALYLCASSYILSGQETQYFGPGTRLLVL.